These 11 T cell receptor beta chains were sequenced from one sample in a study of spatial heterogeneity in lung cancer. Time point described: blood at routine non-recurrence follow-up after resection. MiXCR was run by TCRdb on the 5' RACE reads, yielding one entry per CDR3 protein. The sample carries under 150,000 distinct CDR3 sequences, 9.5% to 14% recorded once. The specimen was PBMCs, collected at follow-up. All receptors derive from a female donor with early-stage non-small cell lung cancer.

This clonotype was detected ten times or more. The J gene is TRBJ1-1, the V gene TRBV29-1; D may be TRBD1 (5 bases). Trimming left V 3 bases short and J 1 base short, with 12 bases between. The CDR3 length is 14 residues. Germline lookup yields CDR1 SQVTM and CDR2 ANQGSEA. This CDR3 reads CSVEMGPRNTEAFF. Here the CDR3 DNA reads TGCAGCGTTGAGATGGGACCGCGGAACACTGAAGCTTTCTTT. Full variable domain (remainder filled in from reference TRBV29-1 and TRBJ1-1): SAVISQKPSRDICQRGTSLTIQCQVDSQVTMMFWYRQQPGQSLTLIATANQGSEATYESGFVIDKFPISRPNLTFSTLTVSNMSPEDSSIYLCSVEMGPRNTEAFFGQGTRLTVV.

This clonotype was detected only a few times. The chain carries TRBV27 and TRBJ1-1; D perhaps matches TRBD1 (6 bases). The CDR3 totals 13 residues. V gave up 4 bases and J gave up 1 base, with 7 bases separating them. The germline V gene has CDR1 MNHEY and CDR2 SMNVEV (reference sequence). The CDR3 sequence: CASSYRENTEAFF. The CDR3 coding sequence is TGTGCCAGCAGTTACAGGGAGAACACTGAAGCTTTCTTT.

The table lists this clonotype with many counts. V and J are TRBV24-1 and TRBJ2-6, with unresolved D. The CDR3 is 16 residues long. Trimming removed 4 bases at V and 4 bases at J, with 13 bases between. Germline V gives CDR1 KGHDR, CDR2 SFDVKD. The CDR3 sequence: CATSDPAALGANVLTF. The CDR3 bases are TGTGCCACCAGTGACCCAGCCGCCCTAGGGGCCAACGTCCTGACTTTC.

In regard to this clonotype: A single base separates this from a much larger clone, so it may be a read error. The DNA of the CDR3 is TGTGCCAACTCTATATCCCTGGGAGGTGTCTACGAGCAGTACGTC. Translation gives CANSISLGGVYEQYV. The rearrangement joins TRBV18 to TRBJ2-7, with a possible D match to TRBD2 (6 bases). V lost 10 bases and J lost 3, with 22 bases in between. The germline gives CDR1 KGHSH, CDR2 LQKENI. This CDR3 is 15 amino acids long.

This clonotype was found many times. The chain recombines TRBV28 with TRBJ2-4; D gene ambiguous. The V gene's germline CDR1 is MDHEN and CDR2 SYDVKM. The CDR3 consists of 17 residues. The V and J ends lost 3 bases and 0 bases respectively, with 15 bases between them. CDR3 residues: CASSLSLGSLAKNIQYF. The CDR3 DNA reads TGTGCCAGCAGTTTGAGTTTAGGGTCCTTAGCCAAAAACATTCAGTACTTC. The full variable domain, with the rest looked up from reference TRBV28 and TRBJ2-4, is DVKVTQSSRYLVKRTGEKVFLECVQDMDHENMFWYRQDPGLGLRLIYFSYDVKMKEKGDIPEGYSVSREKKERFSLILESASTNQTSMYLCASSLSLGSLAKNIQYFGAGTRLSVL.

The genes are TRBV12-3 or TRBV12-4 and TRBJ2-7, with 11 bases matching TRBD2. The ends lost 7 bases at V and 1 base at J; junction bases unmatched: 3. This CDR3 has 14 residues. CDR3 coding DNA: TGTGCCAGCAAAGGGACTAGCGGATCCTACGAGCAGTACTTC. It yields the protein CASKGTSGSYEQYF.

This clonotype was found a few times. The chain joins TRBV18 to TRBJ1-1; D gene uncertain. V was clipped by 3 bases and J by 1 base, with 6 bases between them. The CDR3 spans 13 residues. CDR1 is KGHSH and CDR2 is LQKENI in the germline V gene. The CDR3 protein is CASSPNQNTEAFF. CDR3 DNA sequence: TGTGCCAGCTCACCTAATCAGAACACTGAAGCTTTCTTT.

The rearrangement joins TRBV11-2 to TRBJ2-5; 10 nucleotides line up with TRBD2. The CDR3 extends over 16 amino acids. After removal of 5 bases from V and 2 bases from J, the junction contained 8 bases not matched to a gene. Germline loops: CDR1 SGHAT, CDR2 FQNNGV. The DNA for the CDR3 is TGTGCCAGCAGCCCACCGGGACTAGCGTCACAAGAGACCCAGTACTTC. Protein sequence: CASSPPGLASQETQYF.

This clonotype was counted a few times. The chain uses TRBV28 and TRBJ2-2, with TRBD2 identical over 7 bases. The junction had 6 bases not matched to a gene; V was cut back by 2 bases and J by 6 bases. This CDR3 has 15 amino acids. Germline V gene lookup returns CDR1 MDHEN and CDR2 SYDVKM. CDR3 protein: CASSLPGGFSGELFF. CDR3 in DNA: TGTGCCAGCAGTTTACCCGGGGGGTTCTCCGGGGAGCTGTTTTTT.

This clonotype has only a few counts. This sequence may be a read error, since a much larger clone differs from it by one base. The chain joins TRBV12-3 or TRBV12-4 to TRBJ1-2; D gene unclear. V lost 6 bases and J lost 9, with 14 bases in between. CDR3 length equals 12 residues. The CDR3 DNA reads TGTGCCAGCAGCCCCACGGAGAATAGCTACACCTTC. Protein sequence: CASSPTENSYTF.

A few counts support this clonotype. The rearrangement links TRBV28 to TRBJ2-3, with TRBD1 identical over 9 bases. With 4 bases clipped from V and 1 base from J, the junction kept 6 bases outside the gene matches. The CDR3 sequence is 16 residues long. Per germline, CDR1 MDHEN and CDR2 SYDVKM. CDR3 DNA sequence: TGTGCCAGCAGTTCCCCGGGACAGGGCGGCACAGATACGCAGTATTTT. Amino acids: CASSSPGQGGTDTQYF.